The T cell receptor beta chain described here comes from a study of blood T cell repertoires in COVID-19. About the research overall: There were acute and convalescent COVID-19 samples, and they came from the United States, Italy and Spain.

CDR3 length equals 13 residues. From germline, CDR1 is MDHEN and CDR2 SYDVKM. Trimming cost V 5 bases and J 4 bases, with 11 bases left between them. This clone was counted only a few times. Assay: immunoSEQ multiplex PCR; the TCRdb copy retains only in-frame clones and omits some. The data contain around 230,000 clones, about 83% of them seen just once; the ten biggest clones take up 8% to 10%. The rearrangement uses TRBV28 and TRBJ1-1; D possibly corresponds to TRBD1 (5 bases). Sequenced input: peripheral blood. This receptor was obtained from a woman between 45 and 60 years old with acute or convalescent COVID-19. CDR3 coding DNA: TGTGCCAGCAGTGTACAGGAGACCACTGAAGCTTTCTTT. Protein: CASSVQETTEAFF.